This TCR beta chain stems from a study of T cells in Graves' hyperthyroidism and ophthalmopathy. Turning to this clonotype: Its matching antigen is unknown.

Germline V gives CDR1 LGHDT, CDR2 YNNKEL (reference sequence). The V end lost 8 bases, the J end lost 8 bases, and 12 bases lay between the germline ends. The CDR3 has 11 amino acids. Diagnoses used clinical symptoms, serum thyroxine and TRAb, thyroid ultrasound and orbital computed tomography. Study results and limitations: Median prediction lead before ophthalmopathy onset was 5.5 to 7 months with the model.

There were TCR beta CDR3 regions amplified from RNA transcripts. Carried out on the TCR CDR3, a first-round RT-PCR used the HTBI primer set. TCRdb re-analysed the multiplex PCR reads in MiXCR, keeping a single row per CDR3 protein. Of a few hundred thousand distinct CDR3 sequences detected, approximately 15% appear once; the ten largest clones hold 15% to 20%. Source material: blood. The chain couples TRBV3-1 to TRBJ1-2; D may be TRBD1 (5 bases). The TCR originated in a woman younger than 35 with Graves' hyperthyroidism. The CDR3 loop reads CASFGTWGYTF. As DNA, the CDR3 is TGTGCCAGCTTCGGGACGTGGGGCTACACCTTC.